These 11 T cell receptor beta chains share one sample of origin, sequenced in a study of CD8+ T cells in alopecia areata. RNA, once extracted, was reverse transcribed into cDNA for use as the sequencing template. Sequencing was performed with immunoSEQ multiplex PCR; in TCRdb, only in-frame clones are kept and a portion is missing. Of approximately 91,000 clones in the sample, 40% to 55% were seen once. Sequences were obtained from CD4+ T cells sorted from blood. These receptors all stem from a human donor with alopecia areata.

This chain joins TRBV30 and TRBJ2-7, with D unresolved. Trimming took off 3 bases at V and 3 bases at J, with 6 bases between the two ends. This CDR3 has 11 amino acids. The germline gives CDR1 GTSNPN, CDR2 SVGIG (reference sequence). The CDR3 DNA reads as TGTGCCTGGAGCATAGGCTACGAGCAGTACTTC. It specifies CAWSIGYEQYF.

The rearrangement joins TRBV7-2 to TRBJ1-2; D is ambiguous. Trimming took off 3 bases at V and 8 bases at J, with 16 bases between the two ends. The CDR3 loop spans 14 amino acids. Germline loops: CDR1 SGHTA, CDR2 FQGNSA. CDR3 in amino acids: CASSFLTRTPGYTF. CDR3 coding DNA: TGTGCCAGCAGCTTCCTGACAAGGACTCCCGGCTACACCTTC.

The CDR3 spells CASSYSWTGLTYEQYF. The CDR3 coding sequence is TGTGCCAGCAGTTACTCCTGGACAGGATTGACCTACGAGCAGTACTTC. The chain recombines TRBV6-5 with TRBJ2-7, with 7 positions matching TRBD1. Germline V gene sequence: CDR1 MNHEY, CDR2 SVGAGI. CDR3 length: 16 residues. V shed 0 bases and J 2 bases; nucleotides not matched to a gene: 7.

This clone was recorded a few times. V is TRBV29-1 and J is TRBJ1-2; D uncertain. The CDR3 length is 13 residues. The V gene lost 2 bases and the J gene lost 7 bases, with 14 bases spanning the gap. The germline V gene encodes CDR1 SQVTM and CDR2 ANQGSEA. CDR3 coding DNA: TGCAGCGTTGAAAATCTGAGAGTTGGTGGCTACACCTTC. Translated, it gives CSVENLRVGGYTF.

This clone was counted only a few times. The rearrangement uses TRBV7-2 and TRBJ1-6, with TRBD1 matching 10 bases. The CDR3 has 14 residues. The germline CDR1 and CDR2 sequences are SGHTA and FQGNSA. Germline trimming cut 6 bases from V and 7 bases from J; bases unmatched to any gene: 3. DNA of the CDR3: TGTGCCAGCAGGAGACAGGGGGCGAATTCACCCCTCCACTTT. Its protein product is CASRRQGANSPLHF.

In its sample, this clone was seen a few times. This chain connects TRBV29-1 to TRBJ1-2; perhaps TRBD1 as D (6 bases). Germline assignment: CDR1 SQVTM and CDR2 ANQGSEA. The V end lost 0 bases, the J end lost 8 bases, and 16 bases lay between the germline ends. The CDR3 spans 14 residues. CDR3 coding DNA: TGCAGCGTTGAAGACGGACAGCCGTTTAGCGGCTACACCTTC. Amino acid sequence: CSVEDGQPFSGYTF.

The V gene is TRBV7-2, the J gene TRBJ2-1; TRBD1 might be the D (5 bases). The V end was cut by 2 bases, the J end by 3 bases, with 20 bases between. Looked up from germline, CDR1 is SGHTA and CDR2 is FQGNSA. The CDR3 consists of 18 residues. The CDR3 coding sequence is TGTGCCAGCAGCTTATTAGTTCGGTTCAGGGCCCGCTACAATGAGCAGTTCTTC. Translated, it gives CASSLLVRFRARYNEQFF.

The genes are TRBV29-1 and TRBJ2-7, with 15 bases lining up with TRBD2. This CDR3 is 15 amino acids long. Germline values: CDR1 SQVTM, CDR2 ANQGSEA. The ends lost 5 bases at V and 5 bases at J; junction bases unmatched: 7. CDR3 residues: CSVRTSGRAVDEQYF. The CDR3 DNA reads TGCAGCGTTCGGACTAGCGGGAGGGCCGTGGACGAGCAGTACTTC.

Here the CDR3 reads CAWSVIGGAGQFF. The DNA of the CDR3 is TGTGCCTGGAGTGTAATAGGGGGCGCCGGACAGTTCTTC. The gene calls are TRBV30 and TRBJ2-1, with TRBD1 matching 7 bases. The germline V gene has CDR1 GTSNPN and CDR2 SVGIG (reference sequence). Trimming took 0 bases from V and 13 from J; bases not matched to a gene: 9. The CDR3 contains 13 residues.

This clone came up a few times. The chain recombines TRBV28 with TRBJ1-5; a weak D match, TRBD1 (6 bases). Trimming removed 3 bases from V and 2 bases from J, with 14 bases in between. The CDR3 is 16 residues long. Germline CDR1 and CDR2: MDHEN and SYDVKM. The CDR3 DNA reads as TGTGCCAGCAGTTTCAGGGGATTGAAAGGCAATCAGCCCCAGCATTTT. Translated: CASSFRGLKGNQPQHF.

This chain uses TRBV29-1 with TRBJ2-7, with D possibly being TRBD1 or TRBD2 (5 bases each). The V and J ends lost 5 bases and 2 bases respectively, with 10 bases between them. The CDR3 runs 12 residues. The germline CDR1 and CDR2 sequences are SQVTM and ANQGSEA. CDR3 bases: TGCAGCGTTTCCAGGGACGCCTACGAGCAGTACTTC. Protein product: CSVSRDAYEQYF.